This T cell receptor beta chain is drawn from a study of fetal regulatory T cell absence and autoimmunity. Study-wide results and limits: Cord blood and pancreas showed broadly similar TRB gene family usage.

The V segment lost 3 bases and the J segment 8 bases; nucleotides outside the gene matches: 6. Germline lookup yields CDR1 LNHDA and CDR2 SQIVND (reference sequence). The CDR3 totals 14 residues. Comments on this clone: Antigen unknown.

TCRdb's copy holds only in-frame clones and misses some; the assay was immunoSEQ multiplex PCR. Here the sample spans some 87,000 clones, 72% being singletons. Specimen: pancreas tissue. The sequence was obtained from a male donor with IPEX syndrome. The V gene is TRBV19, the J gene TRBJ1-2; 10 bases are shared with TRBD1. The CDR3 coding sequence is TGTGCCAGTAGTATCGACAGGGGGCGTCGAGGCTACACCTTC. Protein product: CASSIDRGRRGYTF.